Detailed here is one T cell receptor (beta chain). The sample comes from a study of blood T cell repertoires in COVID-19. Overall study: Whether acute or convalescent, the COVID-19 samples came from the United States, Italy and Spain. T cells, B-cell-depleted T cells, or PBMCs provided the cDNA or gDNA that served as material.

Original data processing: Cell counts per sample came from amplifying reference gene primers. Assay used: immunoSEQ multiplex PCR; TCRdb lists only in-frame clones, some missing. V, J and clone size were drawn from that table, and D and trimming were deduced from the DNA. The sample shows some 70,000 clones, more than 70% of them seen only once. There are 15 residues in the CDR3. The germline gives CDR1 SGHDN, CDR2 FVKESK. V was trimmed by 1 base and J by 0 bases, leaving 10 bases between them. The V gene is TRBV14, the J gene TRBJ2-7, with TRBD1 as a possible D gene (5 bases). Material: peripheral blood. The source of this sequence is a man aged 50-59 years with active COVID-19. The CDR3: CASSQGRASSYEQYV. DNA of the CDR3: TGTGCCAGCAGCCAAGGCAGGGCCAGCTCCTACGAGCAGTACGTC.